A single sample is the source of the 29 T cell receptor beta chains below, sequenced in a study of T cells after yellow fever vaccination. One entry per CDR3 protein, called by TCRdb with MiXCR from the 5' RACE reads. This sample has 20,000 to 30,000 distinct CDR3 sequences, with about 5.5% found just once. The source material was PBMCs, either bulk or a sorted T-cell subset (CD4+, CD8+, memory, or dextramer-sorted; not recorded which), sampled 15 days after the yellow fever booster vaccination. The source of these receptors is a man aged 25 to 45 who received the YFV17D yellow fever vaccine.

The sample holds many counts of this clonotype. This chain uses TRBV20-1 with TRBJ2-2, with D possibly matching TRBD1 (5 bases). Germline lookup yields CDR1 DFQATT and CDR2 SNEGSKA (reference sequence). The CDR3 contains 11 residues. Trimming stripped 3 bases from V and 11 bases from J, with 10 bases between. DNA for the CDR3: TGCAGTGCTAGTACAGGTCCTGAGCTGTTTTTT. This sequence encodes CSASTGPELFF.

This clonotype was counted many times. The rearrangement uses TRBV20-1 and TRBJ2-3; TRBD2 agrees at 10 bases. Unmatched junction bases numbered 10, after V lost 7 bases and J lost 6 bases. Per germline, CDR1 DFQATT and CDR2 SNEGSKA (reference sequence). The CDR3 sequence is 14 residues long. This chain's CDR3 is CSGWTSGLRDTQYF. The CDR3 coding sequence is TGCAGTGGGTGGACTAGCGGACTACGTGATACGCAGTATTTT.

This clonotype was recorded at least ten times. The gene calls are TRBV7-2 and TRBJ2-1; 7 nucleotides line up with TRBD2. CDR1 and CDR2 (germline): SGHTA, FQGNSA. J lost 5 bases, V lost 2 bases, and 12 bases had no gene match. The CDR3 has 17 amino acids. The CDR3 nucleotides are TGTGCCAGCAGCTTACGTGTGGGAGGGCCGGGGAACAATGAGCAGTTCTTC. Encoded protein: CASSLRVGGPGNNEQFF.

Many counts were recorded for this clonotype. This chain uses TRBV6-2 or TRBV6-3 with TRBJ2-7; 7 bases align to TRBD1. The length of the CDR3 is 12 residues. Germline trimming cut 6 bases from V and 2 bases from J; bases unmatched to any gene: 1. CDR1 and CDR2 (germline): MNHEY, SVGEGT. The CDR3 region is CASSDRAYEQYF. In DNA, the CDR3 is TGTGCCAGCAGCGACAGGGCCTACGAGCAGTACTTC.

This clonotype occurred many times. The chain has TRBV20-1 and TRBJ2-1, with D unresolved. The CDR3 is made up of 10 amino acids. V was shortened by 4 bases and J by 9 bases, with 7 bases between the two germline ends. Germline V gene lookup returns CDR1 DFQATT and CDR2 SNEGSKA (reference sequence). The DNA of the CDR3 is TGCAGTGCTACGTATGCTGAGCAGTTCTTC. This encodes CSATYAEQFF.

The sample holds many counts of this clonotype. V is TRBV27 and J is TRBJ1-6, with D possibly matching TRBD1 (5 bases). Trimming took off 3 bases at V and 5 bases at J, with 14 bases between the two ends. The CDR3 covers 16 residues. Per germline, CDR1 MNHEY and CDR2 SMNVEV (reference sequence). Written as DNA, the CDR3 is TGTGCCAGCAGTTTTGTTTTGAGGGGAAATAATTCACCCCTCCACTTT. Protein: CASSFVLRGNNSPLHF.

The chain recombines TRBV4-2 with TRBJ2-3; TRBD2 agrees at 8 bases. Germline CDR1 and CDR2: LGHNA and YNFKEQ. Trimming took 4 bases from V and 7 from J; bases not matched to a gene: 7. This CDR3 region has 14 residues. The CDR3 coding sequence is TGTGCCAGCAGCCCCGGGGTAGCGGGAAATACGCAGTATTTT. This gives the protein CASSPGVAGNTQYF.

This clonotype was counted at least ten times. The genes are TRBV9 and TRBJ2-5; D is unresolved. Trimming removed 0 bases from V and 5 bases from J, with 8 bases in between. CDR3 length: 13 residues. Germline V CDR1 and CDR2: SGDLS, YYNGEE. Written as DNA, the CDR3 is TGTGCCAGCAGCGTAGGACCCGGGGAGACCCAGTACTTC. The encoded protein is CASSVGPGETQYF.

Many counts were recorded for this clonotype. V usage is TRBV12-3 or TRBV12-4 and J usage is TRBJ2-2; perhaps D is TRBD1 or TRBD2 (5 bases each). The V end lost 8 bases, the J end lost 1 base, and 8 bases lay between the germline ends. The CDR3 covers 13 residues. The CDR3 sequence is CASRDQNTGELFF. CDR3 in DNA: TGTGCCAGCCGGGACCAGAACACCGGGGAGCTGTTTTTT.

This clonotype showed up many times. The chain has TRBV7-2 and TRBJ1-6, with D possibly being TRBD1 (6 bases). The CDR3 loop spans 16 amino acids. V lost 1 base and J 9 bases, leaving 16 bases between the germline ends. Germline V lookup: CDR1 SGHTA, CDR2 FQGNSA. This chain's CDR3 is CASSLGSGAGISPLHF. CDR3 bases: TGTGCCAGCAGCTTAGGGTCGGGGGCTGGGATTTCACCCCTCCACTTT.

This clonotype has at least ten counts. The rearrangement joins TRBV20-1 to TRBJ1-6, with D maybe TRBD1 (5 bases). The CDR3 has 15 residues. V lost 5 bases, J lost 7 bases, and 18 bases lay in between. Germline V gene lookup returns CDR1 DFQATT and CDR2 SNEGSKA (reference sequence). The CDR3 DNA sequence: TGCAGTGCTCGACAGTTAGGGAACTCCAATTCACCCCTCCACTTT. Amino acid sequence: CSARQLGNSNSPLHF.

This clonotype has a count of ten or more. The V and J genes are TRBV5-6 and TRBJ2-7; either TRBD1 or TRBD2 may supply D (5 bases each). Per germline, CDR1 SGHDT and CDR2 YYEEEE. The CDR3 covers 14 residues. Trimming shortened V by 4 bases and J by 6 bases, and 17 bases separated the two germline ends. The DNA of the CDR3 is TGTGCCAGCAGCCGACCGGCAGGGAGAAGCGAGCAGTACTTC. Its protein product is CASSRPAGRSEQYF.

This clonotype was observed at least ten times. CDR3 residues: CASSTTYEQYF. DNA for the CDR3: TGTGCCAGCAGCACCACATACGAGCAGTACTTC. The chain joins TRBV7-8 to TRBJ2-7; no clear D gene. V lost 5 bases and J 4 bases, leaving 6 bases between the germline ends. Germline V CDR1 and CDR2: SGHVS, FQNEAQ. The CDR3 runs 11 residues.

This clonotype showed up many times. The rearrangement links TRBV6-5 to TRBJ2-1, with D possibly being TRBD1 or TRBD2 (6 bases each). CDR1 is MNHEY, CDR2 SVGAGI, per germline. The ends were cut back, 0 bases at V and 6 bases at J, with 12 bases in the middle. The CDR3 consists of 15 residues. The CDR3 coding sequence is TGTGCCAGCAGTTACTCGATTGGAGGGGGCAATGAGCAGTTCTTC. Translation gives CASSYSIGGGNEQFF.

By its share, this clonotype is medium-sized. DNA for the CDR3: TGCAGTGCCCGGGTAATGCAGGGTCTCTCTGAAGCTTTCTTT. Residues: CSARVMQGLSEAFF. The chain links TRBV20-1 to TRBJ1-1; TRBD1 is a possible D gene (5 bases). The V end was cut by 6 bases, the J end by 6 bases, with 20 bases between. Germline V CDR1 and CDR2: DFQATT, SNEGSKA (reference sequence). The CDR3 totals 14 residues.

In its sample, this clonotype was seen many times. The genes are TRBV19 and TRBJ1-3; the D is unclear. Germline lookup yields CDR1 LNHDA and CDR2 SQIVND (reference sequence). The CDR3 contains 11 residues. Trimming cost V 8 bases and J 4 bases, with 6 bases left between them. CDR3 coding DNA: TGTGCCAGTTACATCGGAAACACCATATATTTT. Protein product: CASYIGNTIYF. Based on the CDR3 plus reference TRBV19 and TRBJ1-3, the full variable domain is DGGITQSPKYLFRKEGQNVTLSCEQNLNHDAMYWYRQDPGQGLRLIYYSQIVNDFQKGDIAEGYSVSREKKESFPLTVTSAQKNPTAFYLCASYIGNTIYFGEGSWLTVV.

This clonotype was found many times. This chain connects TRBV25-1 to TRBJ1-2, with TRBD1 matching over 7 bases. The CDR3 totals 17 residues. Germline loops: CDR1 MGHDK, CDR2 SYGVNS. V dropped 3 bases and J dropped 0; count of bases not matched to a gene: 10. CDR3 nucleotides: TGTGCCAGCAGTGATTCATTACCCGGGACAGCTAACTATGGCTACACCTTC. Its translation: CASSDSLPGTANYGYTF.

This clonotype was seen ten or more times. The CDR3 region has the DNA TGCGCCAGCAGCTTGGAAGGACAGGGGTCCCGCGAGCAGTACTTC. Translation gives CASSLEGQGSREQYF. The rearrangement uses TRBV5-1 and TRBJ2-7; 9 positions match TRBD1. The CDR3 consists of 15 residues. Germline V gene data show CDR1 as SGHRS and CDR2 as YFSETQ. Trimming cost V 0 bases and J 6 bases; bases outside gene matches: 7.

The table lists this clonotype with many counts. The chain couples TRBV9 to TRBJ2-3, with TRBD2 matching over 12 bases. Germline V gene data show CDR1 as SGDLS and CDR2 as YYNGEE. The junction had 7 bases not matched to a gene; V was cut back by 2 bases and J by 6 bases. The CDR3 covers 16 residues. The CDR3 bases are TGTGCCAGCAGCGTTCTAGCGGGAGGGAGTAAGGATACGCAGTATTTT. This codes for CASSVLAGGSKDTQYF.

This clonotype occurred many times. The rearrangement uses TRBV9 and TRBJ2-7, with D possibly matching TRBD1 (6 bases). V was pared by 0 bases and J by 7 bases, with 14 bases between. The CDR3 runs 14 residues. The germline CDR1 and CDR2 sequences are SGDLS and YYNGEE. CDR3 nucleotides: TGTGCCAGCAGCGTAGAACAGGGAAAAATTGAGCAGTACTTC. This sequence encodes CASSVEQGKIEQYF.

This clonotype was recorded many times. The V gene is TRBV7-2, the J gene TRBJ1-1; 7 positions match TRBD1. After removal of 0 bases from V and 0 bases from J, the junction contained 4 bases not matched to a gene. In germline, CDR1 is SGHTA, CDR2 FQGNSA. The CDR3 spans 16 residues. The CDR3 loop reads CASSLAQGGMNTEAFF. CDR3 DNA sequence: TGTGCCAGCAGCTTAGCGCAGGGGGGGATGAACACTGAAGCTTTCTTT.

This clonotype has a count of ten or more. V and J are TRBV20-1 and TRBJ2-7, with 7 nucleotides matching TRBD1. Per germline, CDR1 DFQATT and CDR2 SNEGSKA (reference sequence). This CDR3 is built from 14 residues. V was pared by 0 bases and J by 2 bases, with 4 bases of the junction left unmatched. The CDR3 loop is CSARDLTGAYEQYF. DNA of the CDR3: TGCAGTGCTAGAGACTTAACAGGGGCCTACGAGCAGTACTTC.

This clonotype was seen repeatedly, ten times or more. CDR3 coding DNA: TGCAGTGCCCCATTGGCTAGCCTCGGGGAGTACTTC. It codes for CSAPLASLGEYF. This chain connects TRBV20-1 to TRBJ2-4; D possibly corresponds to TRBD2 (5 bases). The CDR3 is made up of 12 amino acids. CDR1 is DFQATT, CDR2 SNEGSKA, per germline (reference sequence). Trimming took 6 bases from V and 14 from J, leaving 20 bases between them.

Ten or more counts support this clonotype. The chain is built from TRBV5-1 and TRBJ2-4, with D perhaps TRBD1 (6 bases). Germline loops: CDR1 SGHRS, CDR2 YFSETQ. This CDR3 region has 16 residues. Trimming shortened V by 0 bases and J by 2 bases, and 12 bases separated the two germline ends. Here the CDR3 reads CASSLVAGESKNIQYF. CDR3 in DNA: TGCGCCAGCAGCTTGGTTGCAGGGGAGTCCAAAAACATTCAGTACTTC.

This clonotype came up many times. This chain joins TRBV20-1 and TRBJ2-1, with D perhaps being TRBD1 or TRBD2 (5 bases each). CDR1 is DFQATT and CDR2 is SNEGSKA in the germline V gene (reference sequence). The CDR3 covers 11 residues. CDR3 loop: CTAAGTHEQFF. CDR3 in DNA: TGCACAGCGGCCGGGACGCATGAGCAGTTCTTC.

This clonotype was recorded at least ten times. V usage is TRBV24-1 and J usage is TRBJ2-3; 8 bases line up with TRBD2. The germline gives CDR1 KGHDR, CDR2 SFDVKD. The trim removed 9 bases at V and 5 bases at J, leaving 12 bases unmatched. This CDR3 spans 15 amino acids. The CDR3 reads CATSMQREFKDTQYF. CDR3 bases: TGTGCCACCTCTATGCAGCGGGAGTTCAAAGATACGCAGTATTTT.

Many counts were recorded for this clonotype. The rearrangement links TRBV15 to TRBJ2-3; D is uncertain. The length of the CDR3 is 13 residues. Trimming took 0 bases from V and 6 from J, leaving 7 bases between them. The germline V gene has CDR1 LNHNV and CDR2 YYDKDF (reference sequence). CDR3 DNA: TGTGCCACCAGCAGAGATTGGATGGATACGCAGTATTTT. This codes for CATSRDWMDTQYF. Using reference TRBV15 and TRBJ2-3 for the parts outside the CDR3, the full variable domain is DAMVIQNPRYQVTQFGKPVTLSCSQTLNHNVMYWYQQKSSQAPKLLFHYYDKDFNNEADTPDNFQSRRPNTSFCFLDIRSPGLGDTAMYLCATSRDWMDTQYFGPGTRLTVL.

Regarding this clonotype: This may be a read error: a much more frequent sequence differs by one nucleotide. The gene calls are TRBV18 and TRBJ1-1; D is unresolved. CDR3 length: 16 amino acids. CDR1 and CDR2 (germline): KGHSH, LQKENI. The V end was cut by 7 bases, the J end by 7 bases, with 25 bases between. CDR3 DNA sequence: TGTGCCAGCTTCGGGGAGATCCCAACCTTCTACTATGAAGCTTTCTTT. Translated, it gives CASFGEIPTFYYEAFF.

This clonotype was seen at least ten times. The V and J genes are TRBV29-1 and TRBJ2-3; 7 positions agree with TRBD1. Germline-derived CDR1 and CDR2 are SQVTM and ANQGSEA. After removal of 6 bases from V and 12 bases from J, the junction contained 9 bases not matched to a gene. The CDR3 extends over 11 amino acids. CDR3 nucleotide sequence: TGCAGCGTGGGGACAGAGTTCCGTCAGTATTTT. Amino acids: CSVGTEFRQYF.